This T cell receptor (beta chain) was observed in a study of T cell clonotyping in hematopoietic cell transplantation (dated by TCRdb to the early 2020s). Describing the broader study: Pretransplant recipient samples were obtained after cytoreduction. A total of some 140 blood samples were gathered in the study from roughly 37 consecutive transplant recipients along with their related donors. Recruitment of patients was conducted between late 2015 and early 2017, and follow-up was continued until late 2020 or death. Overall results and qualifications from the work: The sample size was limited, and because cells were not sorted, the contributions of CD4 and CD8 repertoires could not be separated. Recipient TCR diversity fell after transplant, with pathologically expanded clonotypes rising progressively from day 30 to day 180. Only a small fraction of recipient repertoires overlapped donor repertoires, with over 95% appearing de novo at the given depth. Broader posttransplant TCR repertoire diversity was predicted by donor and pretransplant recipient Inverse Simpson Index values.

With regard to this clone: Its antigen remains undetermined. The sample holds no much larger clone one base away, and base qualities are not on file.

The sample's time point, from its label and the paper: recipient sample about 28 days before transplant, after cytoreduction. Recipient blood was collected about 28 days before transplant and at days 30, 100 and 180 after transplant. Nuclei Lysis Solution was used to extract genomic DNA from fresh or cryopreserved unfractionated peripheral blood mononuclear cells. Sequences ENHRY (CDR1) and SYGVKD (CDR2) are obtained from the germline V gene. The CDR3, cysteine through phenylalanine, is 14 amino acids long. Only CDR3 DNA is held: 42 bases, read in frame from base 1. V is pared back by 3 bases and J by 5 bases, with 13 bases lying between the germline termini. TCR beta CDR3 regions were amplified from genomic DNA with the immunoSEQ assay, a bias-controlled multiplex PCR using V- and J-specific primers. A proprietary barcode and Illumina adapter sequences were added to the CDR3 amplicons in a second PCR step. CDR3 libraries were sequenced on an Illumina MiSeq instrument. Per the authors' processing: Export and quality control were done with immunoSEQ Analyzer 3.0, while downstream analyses used R Bioconductor and Immunarch. Only productive rearrangements within the normalized downsampled data set were used in the calculation of repertoire metrics. In the normalized cohort, clonotypes with more than 5 templates were defined as pathologically expanded. The Inverse Simpson Index served as the measure of repertoire diversity. CMV-specificity analyses were carried out on the non-normalized data set to capture all clonotypes. Sourced from immuneACCESS, this table was stored by TCRdb with only in-frame sequences that have V and J called. A share of the clones is absent; for the studies checked, an unresolved V gene accounts for under half, and the remainder has no known explanation. V and J calls and clone size are those listed in that table; D and trimming were worked out from the DNA. Within this sample are about 76,000 clones, with 90% to 96% of them counted one time only. Around 1.7% of the sample is held by the ten biggest clonotypes.

The sample here was peripheral blood mononuclear cells, taken before stem cell transplant. This sequence uses TRBV10-3 and TRBJ2-5, with TRBD2 as a weak D call on 6 bases. The TCR was taken from a woman aged 45-65 years with acute myeloid leukemia. Some clones in this sample may be carry-over from other donors' samples. The CDR3 loop reads CAISDPRAGETQYF. The sequence in DNA is TGTGCCATCAGTGACCCCCGAGCGGGCGAGACCCAGTACTTC.